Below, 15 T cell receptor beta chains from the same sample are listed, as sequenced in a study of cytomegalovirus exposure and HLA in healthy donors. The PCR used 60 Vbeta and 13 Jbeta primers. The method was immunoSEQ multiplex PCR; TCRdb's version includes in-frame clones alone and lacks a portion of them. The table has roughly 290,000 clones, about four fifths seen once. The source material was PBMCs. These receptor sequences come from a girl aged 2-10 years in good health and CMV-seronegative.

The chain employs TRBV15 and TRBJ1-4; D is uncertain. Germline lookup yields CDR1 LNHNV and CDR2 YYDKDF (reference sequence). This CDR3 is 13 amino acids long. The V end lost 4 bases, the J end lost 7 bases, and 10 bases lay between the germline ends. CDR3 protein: CATSNPISEKLFF. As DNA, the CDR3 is TGTGCCACCAGCAACCCTATAAGTGAAAAACTGTTTTTT.

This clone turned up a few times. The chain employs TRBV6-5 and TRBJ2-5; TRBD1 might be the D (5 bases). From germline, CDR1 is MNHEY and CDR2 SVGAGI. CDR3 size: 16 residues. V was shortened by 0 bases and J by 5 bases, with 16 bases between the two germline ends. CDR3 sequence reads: CASSYSNRPGMETQYF. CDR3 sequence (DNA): TGTGCCAGCAGTTACTCGAACAGGCCCGGTATGGAGACCCAGTACTTC.

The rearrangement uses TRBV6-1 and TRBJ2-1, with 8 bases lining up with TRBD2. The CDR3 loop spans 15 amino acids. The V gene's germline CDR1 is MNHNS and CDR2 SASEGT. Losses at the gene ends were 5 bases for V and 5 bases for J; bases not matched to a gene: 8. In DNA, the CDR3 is TGTGCCAGCAGTACCCGGGGGGGTTACGACAATGAGCAGTTCTTC. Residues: CASSTRGGYDNEQFF.

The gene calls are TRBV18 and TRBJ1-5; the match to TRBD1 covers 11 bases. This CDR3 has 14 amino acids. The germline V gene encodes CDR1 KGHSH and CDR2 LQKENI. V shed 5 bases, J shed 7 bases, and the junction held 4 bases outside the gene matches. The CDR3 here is CASSGDRGYQPQHF. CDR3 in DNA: TGTGCCAGCTCAGGGGACAGGGGGTACCAGCCCCAGCATTTT.

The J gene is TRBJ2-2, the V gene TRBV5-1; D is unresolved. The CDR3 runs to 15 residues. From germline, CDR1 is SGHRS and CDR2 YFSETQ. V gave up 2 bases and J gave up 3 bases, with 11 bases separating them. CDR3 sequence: CASSFALADTGELFF. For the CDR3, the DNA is TGCGCCAGCAGCTTCGCCCTCGCGGACACCGGGGAGCTGTTTTTT. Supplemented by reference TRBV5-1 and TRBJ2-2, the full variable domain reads KAGVTQTPRYLIKTRGQQVTLSCSPISGHRSVSWYQQTPGQGLQFLFEYFSETQRNKGNFPGRFSGRQFSNSRSEMNVSTLELGDSALYLCASSFALADTGELFFGEGSRLTVL.

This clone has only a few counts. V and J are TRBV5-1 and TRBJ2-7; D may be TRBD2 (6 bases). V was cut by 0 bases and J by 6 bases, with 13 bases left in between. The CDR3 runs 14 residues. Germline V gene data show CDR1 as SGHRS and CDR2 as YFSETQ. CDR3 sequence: CASSLGGVPREQYF. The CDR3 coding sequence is TGCGCCAGCAGCTTGGGGGGGGTACCGCGCGAGCAGTACTTC.

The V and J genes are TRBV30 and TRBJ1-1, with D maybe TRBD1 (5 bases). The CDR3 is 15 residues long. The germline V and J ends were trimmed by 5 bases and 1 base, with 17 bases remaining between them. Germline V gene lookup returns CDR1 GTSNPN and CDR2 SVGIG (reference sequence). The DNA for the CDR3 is TGTGCCTGGCGGAGGGGTCGGTTACCGAACACTGAAGCTTTCTTT. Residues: CAWRRGRLPNTEAFF.

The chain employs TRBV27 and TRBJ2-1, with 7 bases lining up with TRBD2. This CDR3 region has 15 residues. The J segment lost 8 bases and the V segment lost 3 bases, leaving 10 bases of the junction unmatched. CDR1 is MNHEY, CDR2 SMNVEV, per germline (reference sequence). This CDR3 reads CASSFDGLGGYEQFF. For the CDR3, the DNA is TGTGCCAGCAGTTTCGATGGTTTGGGGGGGTATGAGCAGTTCTTC.

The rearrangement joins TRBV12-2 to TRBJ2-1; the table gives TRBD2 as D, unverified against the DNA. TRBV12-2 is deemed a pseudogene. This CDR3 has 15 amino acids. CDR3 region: CASRLRWELGNEQFF. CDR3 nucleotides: TGTGCAAGTCGCTTAAGGTGGGAGCTAGGTAATGAGCAGTTCTTC.

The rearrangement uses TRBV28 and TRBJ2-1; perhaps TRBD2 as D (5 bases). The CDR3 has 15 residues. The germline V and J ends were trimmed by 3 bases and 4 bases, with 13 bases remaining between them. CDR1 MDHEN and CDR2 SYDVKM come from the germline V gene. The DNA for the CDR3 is TGTGCCAGCAGTTTTTCAAGCGGAGATTACAATGAGCAGTTCTTC. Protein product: CASSFSSGDYNEQFF.

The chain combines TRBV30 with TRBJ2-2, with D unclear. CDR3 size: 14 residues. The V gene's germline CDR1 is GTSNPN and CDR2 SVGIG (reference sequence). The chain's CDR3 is CAITPLQNTGELFF. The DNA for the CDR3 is TGTGCTATTACCCCACTTCAGAACACCGGGGAGCTGTTTTTT.

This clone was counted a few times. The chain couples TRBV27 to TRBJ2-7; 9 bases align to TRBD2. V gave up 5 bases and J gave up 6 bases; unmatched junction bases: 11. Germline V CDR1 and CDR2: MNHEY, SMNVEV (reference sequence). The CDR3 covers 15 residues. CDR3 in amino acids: CASSISSMTSGEQYF. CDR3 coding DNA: TGTGCCAGCAGTATCAGTAGCATGACTAGCGGCGAGCAGTACTTC.

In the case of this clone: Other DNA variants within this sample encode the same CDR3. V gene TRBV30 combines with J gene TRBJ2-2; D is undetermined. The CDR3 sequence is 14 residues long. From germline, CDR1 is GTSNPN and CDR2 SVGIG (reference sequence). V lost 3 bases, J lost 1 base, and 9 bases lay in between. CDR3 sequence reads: CAWSVRRNTGELFF. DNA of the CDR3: TGTGCCTGGAGCGTACGGAGGAACACCGGGGAGCTGTTTTTT.

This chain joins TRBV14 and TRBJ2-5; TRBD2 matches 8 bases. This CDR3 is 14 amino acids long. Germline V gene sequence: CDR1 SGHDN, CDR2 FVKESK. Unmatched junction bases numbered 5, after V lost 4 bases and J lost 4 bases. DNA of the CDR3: TGTGCCAGCAGCCTATGGACTAGCTCAGAGACCCAGTACTTC. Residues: CASSLWTSSETQYF.

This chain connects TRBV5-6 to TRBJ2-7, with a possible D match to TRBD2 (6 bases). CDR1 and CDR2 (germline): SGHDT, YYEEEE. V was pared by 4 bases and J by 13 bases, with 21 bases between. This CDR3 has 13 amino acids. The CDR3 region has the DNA TGTGCCAGCAGCCTCGTGGGGGGTGAGGCGTCCTACTTC. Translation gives CASSLVGGEASYF.